This TCR beta chain came from a study of control samples from healthy donors and cancer patients. Data came from immunoSEQ multiplex PCR; TCRdb stores just in-frame clones and leaves some out. The data show roughly 180,000 clones, 94% seen once. CDR1 LGHDT and CDR2 YNNKEL come from the germline V gene (reference sequence). Trimming took 0 bases from V and 5 from J, leaving 13 bases between them. This CDR3 comprises 15 residues. This sequence originates from a woman between 18 and 30 years old in good health. The J gene is TRBJ1-2, the V gene TRBV3-1 (or the pseudogene TRBV3-2); tentatively, D is TRBD1 (5 bases). The sample consisted of blood. The CDR3 DNA reads TGTGCCAGCAGCCAAGAGGCAGGGAGGAGGTATGGCTACACCTTC. The encoded protein is CASSQEAGRRYGYTF.